Each of the 10 T cell receptor beta chains below was sequenced from the same sample in a study of blood T cell repertoires in COVID-19. Generated by immunoSEQ multiplex PCR, the TCRdb table keeps only in-frame clones and is missing some. This table holds about 90,000 clones, less than 90% found once. The sample comprised peripheral blood. Source of these receptors: a man at least 80 years old with active or convalescent COVID-19.

CDR3 amino acids: CASSKGQNNEQFF. CDR3 sequence (DNA): TGTGCCAGTAGTAAGGGACAGAACAATGAGCAGTTCTTC. The J gene is TRBJ2-1, the V gene TRBV19, with TRBD1 matching 7 bases. The CDR3 has 13 residues. V was clipped by 4 bases and J by 5 bases; unmatched bases: 2. Germline V gene data show CDR1 as LNHDA and CDR2 as SQIVND (reference sequence).

The chain has TRBV20-1 and TRBJ2-7, with 9 bases fitting TRBD1. This CDR3 has 11 residues. Trimming at V came to 6 bases and at J to 7 bases, leaving 4 bases not matched to a gene. The germline CDR1 and CDR2 sequences are DFQATT and SNEGSKA (reference sequence). This CDR3 is CSAGTGTEQYF. The CDR3 bases are TGCAGTGCCGGGACAGGGACGGAGCAGTACTTC.

V is TRBV6-6 and J is TRBJ1-2; tentative D call: TRBD1 (6 bases). CDR1 is MNHNY and CDR2 is SVGAGI in the germline V gene (reference sequence). The CDR3 is 12 amino acids. V was cut by 8 bases and J by 4 bases, with 11 bases left in between. The CDR3: CASLRGGYGYTF. DNA for the CDR3: TGTGCCAGCTTAAGGGGGGGCTATGGCTACACCTTC.

The CDR3 DNA sequence: TGTGCCACCCTTTGGATTAGCGGGAGGGCCTACAATGAGCAGTTCTTC. Translated: CATLWISGRAYNEQFF. The V and J genes are TRBV2 and TRBJ2-1; 11 nucleotides align to TRBD2. The CDR3 runs to 16 residues. V was clipped by 10 bases and J by 2 bases; unmatched bases: 10. Germline loops: CDR1 SNHLY, CDR2 FYNNEI.

This clone was counted between two and nine times. This chain connects TRBV4-2 to TRBJ1-1; 7 bases are shared with TRBD1. Germline CDR1 reads LGHNA; CDR2 reads YNFKEQ. The junction had 8 bases not matched to a gene; V was cut back by 0 bases and J by 1 base. The CDR3 totals 17 residues. The CDR3 nucleotides are TGTGCCAGCAGCCAAGATTGGTCAGGGGGGCCGAACACTGAAGCTTTCTTT. Its translation: CASSQDWSGGPNTEAFF.

The V call is TRBV7-2, the J call TRBJ1-5; D is unclear. Germline V gives CDR1 SGHTA, CDR2 FQGNSA. Between the trimmed V and J ends, which lost 2 bases and 7 bases, there was a span of 6 bases. The length of the CDR3 is 12 residues. The CDR3 protein is CASSLTRQPQHF. The CDR3 DNA is TGTGCCAGCAGCTTAACCAGACAGCCCCAGCATTTT.

The rearrangement joins TRBV25-1 to TRBJ2-1; 11 bases line up with TRBD2. Germline CDR1 reads MGHDK; CDR2 reads SYGVNS. The CDR3 contains 15 residues. V lost 4 bases, J lost 6 bases, and 5 bases stayed unmatched. The CDR3 sequence is CASSALGLAVNEQFF. As DNA, the CDR3 is TGTGCCAGCAGTGCATTGGGACTAGCGGTCAATGAGCAGTTCTTC.

This clone was observed a few times. The chain couples TRBV2 to TRBJ2-1, with D tentatively TRBD2 (5 bases). The germline V gene encodes CDR1 SNHLY and CDR2 FYNNEI. The CDR3 is 16 amino acids. Trimming removed 6 bases from V and 2 bases from J, with 17 bases in between. CDR3 nucleotide sequence: TGTGCCAGCAGGCCCCTGAGGCGGGCCACCTACAATGAGCAGTTCTTC. Its protein product is CASRPLRRATYNEQFF.

This clone was counted only a few times. The rearrangement uses TRBV7-3 and TRBJ2-3; 8 bases fit TRBD2. This CDR3 contains 14 residues. Trimming at V came to 5 bases and at J to 2 bases, leaving 3 bases not matched to a gene. Germline CDR1 reads SGHTA; CDR2 reads FQGTGA. The CDR3 loop reads CASSPSGSTDTQYF. The CDR3, as DNA: TGTGCCAGCAGCCCTAGCGGGTCCACAGATACGCAGTATTTT.

The rearrangement uses TRBV7-2 and TRBJ2-7, with a possible D match to TRBD1 (7 bases). The germline V gene has CDR1 SGHTA and CDR2 FQGNSA. V lost 2 bases and J lost 9, with 11 bases in between. CDR3 length: 12 residues. The CDR3 here is CASSLIQGGQYF. The CDR3, as DNA: TGTGCCAGCAGCTTAATTCAGGGGGGGCAGTACTTC.